These T cell receptor beta chains were read from a single sample in a study of cytomegalovirus exposure and HLA in healthy donors. Libraries were prepared by immunoSEQ multiplex PCR; TCRdb keeps only in-frame clonotypes and omits some of them. Among about 170,000 clones, 75% to 90% were seen once, and the ten largest hold 1%. The specimen sequenced was PBMCs. All receptors come from a boy aged 2 to 9 in good health and CMV-seronegative. Each CDR3 is given with its conserved first and last residue. Each record gives: D gene, clone size, V gene, J gene, CDR3 protein, CDR3 DNA. A D gene is named only where the DNA matches it firmly. Some rows mark clone size as missing; the rest say once, few, many or name a class of expanded clone.

d_call: -
clone_size: -
v_call: TRBV21-1
j_call: TRBJ2-3
cdr3_aa: CASSKKGGTGPSADTQYF
cdr3_nt: TGTGCCAGCAGCAAAAAGGGAGGGACAGGTCCCTCCGCAGATACGCAGTATTTT

d_call: -
clone_size: few
v_call: TRBV5-4
j_call: TRBJ2-3
cdr3_aa: CASSAGQYTDTQYF
cdr3_nt: TGTGCCAGCAGCGCGGGACAGTACACAGATACGCAGTATTTT

d_call: TRBD1
clone_size: few
v_call: TRBV2
j_call: TRBJ1-1
cdr3_aa: CASSVGQGDTEAFF
cdr3_nt: TGTGCCAGCAGTGTTGGACAGGGGGACACTGAAGCTTTCTTT

d_call: TRBD2
clone_size: few
v_call: TRBV6-4
j_call: TRBJ2-7
cdr3_aa: CASTPSGFSYEQYF
cdr3_nt: TGTGCCAGCACCCCTAGCGGATTTTCCTACGAGCAGTACTTC

d_call: -
clone_size: -
v_call: TRBV7-9
j_call: TRBJ2-7
cdr3_aa: CASSLKNEQYF
cdr3_nt: TGTGCCAGCAGCTTAAAGAACGAGCAGTACTTC

d_call: -
clone_size: -
v_call: TRBV19
j_call: TRBJ1-1
cdr3_aa: CASSVPTERAGTEAFF
cdr3_nt: TGTGCCAGTAGTGTACCGACAGAGCGGGCCGGCACTGAAGCTTTCTTT

d_call: -
clone_size: -
v_call: TRBV11-2
j_call: TRBJ2-1
cdr3_aa: CASSARDYNEQFF
cdr3_nt: TGTGCCAGCAGCGCCCGGGACTACAATGAGCAGTTCTTC

d_call: -
clone_size: -
v_call: TRBV19
j_call: TRBJ2-1
cdr3_aa: CASSIGGTPYNEQFF
cdr3_nt: TGTGCCAGTAGTATAGGGGGGACACCTTACAATGAGCAGTTCTTC

d_call: -
clone_size: -
v_call: TRBV7-3
j_call: TRBJ2-2
cdr3_aa: CASSSDRNPYTGELFF
cdr3_nt: TGTGCCAGCAGCTCCGACAGGAATCCTTACACCGGGGAGCTGTTTTTT

d_call: TRBD2
clone_size: -
v_call: TRBV7-9
j_call: TRBJ2-1
cdr3_aa: CASSLAGTYNEQFF
cdr3_nt: TGTGCCAGCAGTCTAGCGGGAACTTACAATGAGCAGTTCTTC

d_call: TRBD2
clone_size: -
v_call: TRBV5-1
j_call: TRBJ2-2
cdr3_aa: CASTPSGNPGELFF
cdr3_nt: TGCGCCAGCACCCCGAGCGGGAATCCCGGGGAGCTGTTTTTT

d_call: TRBD1
clone_size: few
v_call: TRBV28
j_call: TRBJ1-4
cdr3_aa: CASKGTGGVSSEKLFF
cdr3_nt: TGTGCCAGCAAAGGGACAGGGGGCGTGTCTAGTGAAAAACTGTTTTTT

d_call: -
clone_size: once
v_call: TRBV29-1
j_call: TRBJ2-7
cdr3_aa: CSARGWTYEQYF
cdr3_nt: TGCAGCGCGCGAGGATGGACCTACGAGCAGTACTTC

d_call: -
clone_size: -
v_call: TRBV30
j_call: TRBJ1-2
cdr3_aa: CAWSGQYGYTF
cdr3_nt: TGTGCCTGGAGTGGACAGTATGGCTACACCTTC

d_call: -
clone_size: -
v_call: TRBV5-1
j_call: TRBJ2-1
cdr3_aa: CASSPLFDEQFF
cdr3_nt: TGCGCCAGCAGCCCCCTGTTCGATGAGCAGTTCTTC

d_call: -
clone_size: -
v_call: TRBV6-5
j_call: TRBJ2-2
cdr3_aa: CASSYSGSRGGELFF
cdr3_nt: TGTGCCAGCAGTTACTCTGGCAGCAGGGGCGGGGAGCTGTTTTTT

d_call: TRBD1
clone_size: -
v_call: TRBV7-8
j_call: TRBJ1-5
cdr3_aa: CASSLADRGLHQPQHF
cdr3_nt: TGTGCCAGCAGCTTAGCGGACAGGGGGTTGCATCAGCCCCAGCATTTT

d_call: -
clone_size: -
v_call: TRBV6-1
j_call: TRBJ2-1
cdr3_aa: CASTLGQLNEQFF
cdr3_nt: TGTGCCAGCACGCTAGGACAGCTCAATGAGCAGTTCTTC

d_call: TRBD2
clone_size: -
v_call: TRBV28
j_call: TRBJ2-1
cdr3_aa: CASSSRIAGPPNEQFF
cdr3_nt: TGTGCCAGCAGTTCCCGGATAGCGGGACCCCCCAATGAGCAGTTCTTC

d_call: -
clone_size: once
v_call: TRBV2
j_call: TRBJ2-1
cdr3_aa: CASLRDTYNEQFF
cdr3_nt: TGTGCCAGCCTCCGGGACACCTACAATGAGCAGTTCTTC

d_call: TRBD2
clone_size: -
v_call: TRBV19
j_call: TRBJ2-3
cdr3_aa: CASIPGSGTIPSTDTQYF
cdr3_nt: TGTGCCAGCATTCCCGGAAGCGGGACGATCCCTAGCACAGATACGCAGTATTTT

d_call: -
clone_size: -
v_call: TRBV27
j_call: TRBJ2-1
cdr3_aa: CASDGTPYNEQFF
cdr3_nt: TGTGCCAGCGATGGGACACCTTACAATGAGCAGTTCTTC

d_call: -
clone_size: -
v_call: TRBV15
j_call: TRBJ1-5
cdr3_aa: CATSIRTGGGNQPQHF
cdr3_nt: TGTGCCACCAGCATCCGGACGGGAGGTGGCAATCAGCCCCAGCATTTT

d_call: TRBD2
clone_size: -
v_call: TRBV10-3
j_call: TRBJ2-7
cdr3_aa: CAIKEGGTRDYEQYF
cdr3_nt: TGTGCCATCAAGGAGGGGGGGACTAGGGACTACGAGCAGTACTTC

d_call: TRBD1
clone_size: -
v_call: TRBV30
j_call: TRBJ1-4
cdr3_aa: CAWSGGGQATNEKLFF
cdr3_nt: TGTGCCTGGAGTGGGGGTGGACAGGCGACGAATGAAAAACTGTTTTTT

d_call: TRBD1
clone_size: -
v_call: TRBV2
j_call: TRBJ1-3
cdr3_aa: CASSEGGRGLSIYF
cdr3_nt: TGTGCCAGCAGTGAAGGGGGCAGGGGGCTCTCCATATATTTT

d_call: -
clone_size: -
v_call: TRBV11-3
j_call: TRBJ2-1
cdr3_aa: CASSLGSDEQFF
cdr3_nt: TGTGCCAGCAGCTTAGGGAGCGATGAGCAGTTCTTC

d_call: -
clone_size: -
v_call: TRBV21-1
j_call: TRBJ2-7
cdr3_aa: CASSMGTSGSSYEQYF
cdr3_nt: TGTGCCAGCAGCATGGGGACTAGCGGGAGCTCCTACGAGCAGTACTTC